The present entry profiles one T cell receptor (beta chain) with its context. This clonotype was found many times. Its specific antigen is unknown. There are no base qualities to consult, and no much larger clone falls within one base. Systemically healthy Caucasian individuals from Russia, over 30 in total and aged about 6 to 95 years, were included as donors. About 10 milliliters of peripheral blood were collected from each donor into EDTA-treated Vacutainer tubes. PBMCs were isolated by Ficoll-Paque density-gradient centrifugation, with at least 6 million obtained per sample. Total RNA, at least 5 micrograms per sample, was extracted from PBMCs with Trizol reagent. For every donor, an aliquot of PBMCs went through flow cytometry to measure the percentages of naive CD45RAhigh/CD27high T cells. The CDR3 starts with the cysteine, ends with the phenylalanine, and has 14 residues. Only CDR3 DNA remains: 42 bases, in frame from the first base. The V and J ends are trimmed by 1 base and 3 bases, leaving 8 bases between them.

Library preparation used 5' RACE. The sequencer was an Illumina HiSeq 2500. A second about 6 to 11 cycle PCR used a sample-barcoded 5' primer and a J-beta primer mix. A template-switch 5' adaptor carrying 12 random nucleotides introduced a unique molecular identifier onto each TCR beta cDNA molecule. Each sample yielded at least 3 million CDR3-containing paired-end reads. All of the RNA was converted into first-strand cDNA using the Mint cDNA synthesis kit, with a TRBC-specific oligonucleotide serving as the primer. After uracil-DNA glycosylase treatment, a first 18-cycle PCR used universal primers M1SS and BC2_uni_R on all cDNA. On the authors' methods: Normalization of each sample was performed by random selection of 1 million high-quality reads, each carrying a distinct molecular identifier. Reads with shared molecular identifiers were discarded instead of being binned into consensus sequences. MiTCR, run with a Q25 quality threshold and the strictest error-elimination algorithm, handled CDR3 identification, clonotype clustering and error correction. A nonparametric unseen species model with Euler transformation was used to estimate lower-bound total TCR beta diversity. The raw public reads went through TCRdb reprocessing: fastp at Q25, MiXCR clone calling, in-frame beta chains kept. Each CDR3 protein appears once, grouped with its most common genes and DNA. The V and J calls were determined by TCRdb, not by the authors. The table for this sample lists 700,000 to 900,000 distinct CDR3 sequences; roughly 24% of them were counted only once. Less than 3.5% of the sample is taken by the ten largest.

This specimen comes from a study of blood T cells in healthy people across ages (dated by TCRdb to the mid-2010s). Context from the whole study: In model experiments, roughly one uniquely barcoded TCR beta cDNA molecule per two T cells was captured by template switching. To track age-related changes in TCR beta repertoire diversity, the study relied on deep sequencing normalized with unique cDNA molecular identifiers. Four age groups were formed from the donors: young (average approximately 16 years), middle-aged (roughly 38), aged (around 62) and long-lived (more than 75). Using the same blood draw, the study looked at two additional independent replicas of 1 million unique cDNA reads for two donors, one aged 18 to 29 and the other aged 80 or older. Study-level results and caveats: There was a strong correlation between observed TCR beta diversity and the percentage of naive T cells measured by flow cytometry. Observed TCR beta diversity per million T cells fell roughly linearly with age, and a significant reduction was already apparent by age around 40. Because profiling used bulk unsorted PBMCs, naive and antigen-experienced compartments could not be compared conclusively. Compared with the aged group, more naive CD4+ T cells, fewer expanded clones and increased TCR diversity were shown by the long-lived group, suggesting age selection. Estimates of total diversity from one million sequenced T cells were regarded as lower bounds and underestimates. Donor CMV infection status was unknown, potentially confounding age-related changes in expanded clonotypes.

The same specimen was also included in a second study, on T cells of mothers and their children. The second study's authors report: Nine systemically healthy Caucasian individuals served as donors, namely three mothers together with their six children. cDNA synthesis consumed the entire amount of extracted RNA, loaded at about 1.5 ug RNA in each 15 ul reaction. In the second PCR, the M1S primer introduced both the sample barcodes and 2-4 random nucleotides. Over 10 million TCR beta CDR3 reads came from each mother, compared with 3.3 million or so reads from each child. In both related and unrelated pairs, thymic selection shapes the output of TCR recombination in a similar way, with inherited differences having only a minor effect. Related mother-child pairs always showed normalized repertoire overlap that was slightly higher than in unrelated mother-child pairs, though the difference was never significant. No persistent microchimeric T cell clones were detected, at a sensitivity of approximately 110 clones per million clonotypes. The study used deep NGS to compare TCR beta repertoires of mothers and children, seeking features distinguishing related mother-child pairs from unrelated individuals. On average, the children were roughly 12 +/- 4 years old, while the mothers were approximately 41 +/- 4 years old. After adapter ligation was performed with NEBNext reagents, the libraries were sequenced on an Illumina HiSeq 2000 with 100+100 nt paired-end reads. To prevent cross-contamination, the mother and child libraries were prepared a month apart and were sequenced in separate runs. Each donor had between about 450,000 and 2,200,000 distinct TCR beta clonotypes identified. Naive TCR beta clonotypes were estimated from low-frequency clonotypes matched to each donor's FACS-determined naive share, without sorting.

The sequence is built from TRBV12-3 or TRBV12-4 and TRBJ2-3; TRBD2 is possibly the D segment (6 matching bases). Sequences were obtained from blood. The source is a boy aged 5 to 17 in good health. In nucleotide form, the sequence is TGTGCCAGCAGTTTAGAGGGAGGAACAGATACGCAGTATTTT. This translates into CASSLEGGTDTQYF.